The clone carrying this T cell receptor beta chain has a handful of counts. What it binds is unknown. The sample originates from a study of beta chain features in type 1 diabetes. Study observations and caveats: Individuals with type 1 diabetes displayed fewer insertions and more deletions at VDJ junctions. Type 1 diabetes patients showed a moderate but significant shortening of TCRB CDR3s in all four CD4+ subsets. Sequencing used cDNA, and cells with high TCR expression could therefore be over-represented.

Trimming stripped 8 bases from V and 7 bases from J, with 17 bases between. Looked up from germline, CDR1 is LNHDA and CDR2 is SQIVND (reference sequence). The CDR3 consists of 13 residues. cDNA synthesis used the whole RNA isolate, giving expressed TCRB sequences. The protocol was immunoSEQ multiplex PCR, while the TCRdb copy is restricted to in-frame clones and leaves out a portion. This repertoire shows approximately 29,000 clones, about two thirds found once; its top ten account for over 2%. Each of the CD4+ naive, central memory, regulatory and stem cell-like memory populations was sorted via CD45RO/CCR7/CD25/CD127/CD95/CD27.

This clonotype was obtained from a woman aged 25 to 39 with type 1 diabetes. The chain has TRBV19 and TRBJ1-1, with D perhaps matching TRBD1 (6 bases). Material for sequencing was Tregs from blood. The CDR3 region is CASWNRVWGEAFF. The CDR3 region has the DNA TGTGCCAGTTGGAACAGGGTTTGGGGTGAAGCTTTCTTT. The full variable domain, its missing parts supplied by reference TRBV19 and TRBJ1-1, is DGGITQSPKYLFRKEGQNVTLSCEQNLNHDAMYWYRQDPGQGLRLIYYSQIVNDFQKGDIAEGYSVSREKKESFPLTVTSAQKNPTAFYLCASWNRVWGEAFFGQGTRLTVV.